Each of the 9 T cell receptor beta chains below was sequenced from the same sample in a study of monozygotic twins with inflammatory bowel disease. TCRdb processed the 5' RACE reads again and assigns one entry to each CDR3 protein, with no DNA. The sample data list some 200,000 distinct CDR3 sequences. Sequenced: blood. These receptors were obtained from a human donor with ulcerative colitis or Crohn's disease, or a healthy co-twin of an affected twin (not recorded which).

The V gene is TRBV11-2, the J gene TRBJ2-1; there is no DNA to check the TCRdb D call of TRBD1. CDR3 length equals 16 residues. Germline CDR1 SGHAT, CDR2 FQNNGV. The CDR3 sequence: CASSRRTGMTYNEQFF. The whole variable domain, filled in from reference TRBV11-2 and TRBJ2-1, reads EAGVAQSPRYKIIEKRQSVAFWCNPISGHATLYWYQQILGQGPKLLIQFQNNGVVDDSQLPKDRFSAERLKGVDSTLKIQPAKLEDSAVYLCASSRRTGMTYNEQFFGPGTRLTVL.

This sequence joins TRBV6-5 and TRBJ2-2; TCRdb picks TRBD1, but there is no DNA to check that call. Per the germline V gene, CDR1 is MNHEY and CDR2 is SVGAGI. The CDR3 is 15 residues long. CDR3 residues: CASSYGDRRTGELFF.

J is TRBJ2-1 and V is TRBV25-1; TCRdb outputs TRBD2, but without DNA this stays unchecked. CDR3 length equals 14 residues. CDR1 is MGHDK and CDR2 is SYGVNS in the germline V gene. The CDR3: CASSPRLAYNEQFF.

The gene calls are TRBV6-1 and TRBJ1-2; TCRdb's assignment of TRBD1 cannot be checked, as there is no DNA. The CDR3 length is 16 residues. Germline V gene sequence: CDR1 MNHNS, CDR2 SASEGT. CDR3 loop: CASSLATGQTNYGYTF.

The CDR3 is CASSQNSGAFF. The V call is TRBV3-1, the J call TRBJ1-1. The CDR3 length is 11 residues. Germline CDR1 reads LGHDT; CDR2 reads YNNKEL (reference sequence).

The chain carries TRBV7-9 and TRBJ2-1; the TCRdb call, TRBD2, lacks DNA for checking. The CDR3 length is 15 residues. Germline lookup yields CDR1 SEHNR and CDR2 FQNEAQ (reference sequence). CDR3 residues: CTSSSLAGSYNEQFF.

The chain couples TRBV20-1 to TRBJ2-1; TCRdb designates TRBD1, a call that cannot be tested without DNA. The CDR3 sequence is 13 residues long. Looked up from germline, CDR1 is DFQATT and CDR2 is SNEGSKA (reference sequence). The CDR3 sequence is CRGHGESYNEQFF.

CDR3 protein: CATRASGGTKTQETQYF. This chain links TRBV15 with TRBJ2-5; TCRdb's D call of TRBD2 is untestable without DNA. Germline CDR1 LNHNV, CDR2 YYDKDF (reference sequence). The CDR3 length is 17 residues.

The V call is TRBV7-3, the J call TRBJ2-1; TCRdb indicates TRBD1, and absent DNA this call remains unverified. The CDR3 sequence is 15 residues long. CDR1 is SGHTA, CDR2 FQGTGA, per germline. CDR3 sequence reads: CASSLIAGPGHEQFF.